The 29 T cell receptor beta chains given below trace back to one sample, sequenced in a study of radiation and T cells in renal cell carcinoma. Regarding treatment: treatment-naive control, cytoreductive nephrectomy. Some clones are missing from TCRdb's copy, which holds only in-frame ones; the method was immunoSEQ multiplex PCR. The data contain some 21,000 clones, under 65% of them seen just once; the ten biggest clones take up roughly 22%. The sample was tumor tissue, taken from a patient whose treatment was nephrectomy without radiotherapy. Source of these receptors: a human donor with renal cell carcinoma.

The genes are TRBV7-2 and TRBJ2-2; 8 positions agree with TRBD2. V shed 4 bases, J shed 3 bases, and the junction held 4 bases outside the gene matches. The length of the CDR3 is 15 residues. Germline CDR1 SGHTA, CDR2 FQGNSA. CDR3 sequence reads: CASSWLAGYTGELFF. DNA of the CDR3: TGTGCCAGCAGCTGGCTAGCGGGTTACACCGGGGAGCTGTTTTTT.

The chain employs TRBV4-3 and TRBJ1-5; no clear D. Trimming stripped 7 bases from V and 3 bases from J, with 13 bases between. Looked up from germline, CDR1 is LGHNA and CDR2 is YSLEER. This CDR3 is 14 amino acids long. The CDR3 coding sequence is TGCGCCAGCACCGCAAGGAGCCCCAATCAGCCCCAGCATTTT. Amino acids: CASTARSPNQPQHF.

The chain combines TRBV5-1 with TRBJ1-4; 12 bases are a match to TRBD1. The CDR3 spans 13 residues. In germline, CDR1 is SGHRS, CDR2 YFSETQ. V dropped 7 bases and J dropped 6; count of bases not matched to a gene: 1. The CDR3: CASRDRGHEKLFF. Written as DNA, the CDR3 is TGCGCCAGCCGGGACAGGGGGCATGAAAAACTGTTTTTT.

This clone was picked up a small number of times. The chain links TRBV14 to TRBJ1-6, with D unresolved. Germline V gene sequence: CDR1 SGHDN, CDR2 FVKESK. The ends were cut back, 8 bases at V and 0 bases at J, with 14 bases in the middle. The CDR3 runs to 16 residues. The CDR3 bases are TGTGCCAGCTCAGCCGGGTTGAGCTCCTATAATTCACCCCTCCACTTT. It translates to CASSAGLSSYNSPLHF.

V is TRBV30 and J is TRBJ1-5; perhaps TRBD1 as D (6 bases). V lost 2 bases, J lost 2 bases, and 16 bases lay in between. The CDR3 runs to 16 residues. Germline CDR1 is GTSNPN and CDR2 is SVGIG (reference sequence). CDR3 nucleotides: TGTGCCTGGAGTAGGGGGGAAGTGACAGGCAATCAGCCCCAGCATTTT. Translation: CAWSRGEVTGNQPQHF. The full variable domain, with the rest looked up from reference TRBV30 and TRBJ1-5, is SQTIHQWPATLVQPVGSPLSLECTVEGTSNPNLYWYRQAAGRGLQLLFYSVGIGQISSEVPQNLSASRPQDRQFILSSKKLLLSDSGFYLCAWSRGEVTGNQPQHFGDGTRLSIL.

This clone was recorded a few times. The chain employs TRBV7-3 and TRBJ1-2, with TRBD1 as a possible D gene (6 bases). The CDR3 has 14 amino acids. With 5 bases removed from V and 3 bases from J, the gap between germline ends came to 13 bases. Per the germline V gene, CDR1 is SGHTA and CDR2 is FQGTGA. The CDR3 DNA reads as TGTGCCAGCAGCCCCTCAGGGGAGTACTATGGCTACACCTTC. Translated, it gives CASSPSGEYYGYTF.

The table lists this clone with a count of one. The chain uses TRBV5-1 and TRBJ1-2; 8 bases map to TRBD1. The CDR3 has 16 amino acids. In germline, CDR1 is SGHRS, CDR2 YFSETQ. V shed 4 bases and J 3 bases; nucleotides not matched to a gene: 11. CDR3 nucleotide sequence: TGCGCCAGCAGCAGGGACCCCACAGGGGGGGACTATGGCTACACCTTC. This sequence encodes CASSRDPTGGDYGYTF.

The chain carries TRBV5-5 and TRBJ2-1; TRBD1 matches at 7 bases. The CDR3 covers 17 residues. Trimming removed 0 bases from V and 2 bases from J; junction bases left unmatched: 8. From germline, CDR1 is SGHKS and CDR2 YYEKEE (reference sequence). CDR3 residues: CASSLGDRAGTYNEQFF. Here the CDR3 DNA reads TGTGCCAGCAGCTTGGGCGACAGGGCAGGGACCTACAATGAGCAGTTCTTC. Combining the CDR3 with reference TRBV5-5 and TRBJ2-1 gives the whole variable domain DAGVTQSPTHLIKTRGQQVTLRCSPISGHKSVSWYQQVLGQGPQFIFQYYEKEERGRGNFPDRFSARQFPNYSSELNVNALLLGDSALYLCASSLGDRAGTYNEQFFGPGTRLTVL.

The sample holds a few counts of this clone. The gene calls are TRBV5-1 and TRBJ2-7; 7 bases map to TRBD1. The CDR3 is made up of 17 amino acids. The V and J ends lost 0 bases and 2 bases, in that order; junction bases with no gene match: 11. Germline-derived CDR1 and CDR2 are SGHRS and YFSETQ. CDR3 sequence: CASSLAGYRDSPYEQYF. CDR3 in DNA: TGCGCCAGCAGCTTGGCGGGGTACAGGGACAGTCCCTACGAGCAGTACTTC.

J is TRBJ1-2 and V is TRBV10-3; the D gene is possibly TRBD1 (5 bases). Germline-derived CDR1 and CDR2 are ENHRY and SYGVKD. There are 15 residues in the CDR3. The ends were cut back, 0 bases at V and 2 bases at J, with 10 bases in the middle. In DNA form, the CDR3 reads TGTGCCATCAGTGAGTCAAGGGGCGTCAACTATGGCTACACCTTC. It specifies CAISESRGVNYGYTF.

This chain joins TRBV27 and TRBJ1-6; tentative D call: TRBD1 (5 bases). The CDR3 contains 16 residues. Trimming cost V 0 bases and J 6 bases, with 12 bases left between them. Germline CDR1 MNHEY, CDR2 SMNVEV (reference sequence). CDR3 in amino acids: CASSLSRQSPNSPLHF. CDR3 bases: TGTGCCAGCAGTTTATCCCGACAGAGTCCTAATTCACCCCTCCACTTT.

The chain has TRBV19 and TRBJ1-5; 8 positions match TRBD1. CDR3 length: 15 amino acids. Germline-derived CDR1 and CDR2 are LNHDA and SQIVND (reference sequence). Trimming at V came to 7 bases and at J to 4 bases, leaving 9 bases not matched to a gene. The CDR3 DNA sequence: TGTGCCAGTACCCCGGACAGGGCTTGGAATCAGCCCCAGCATTTT. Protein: CASTPDRAWNQPQHF.

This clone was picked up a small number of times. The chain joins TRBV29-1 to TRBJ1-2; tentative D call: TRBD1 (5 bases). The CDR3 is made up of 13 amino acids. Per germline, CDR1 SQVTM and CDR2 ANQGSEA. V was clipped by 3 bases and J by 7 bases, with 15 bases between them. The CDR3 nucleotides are TGCAGCGTTGACCCCGGGACGGACCGTGGCTACACCTTC. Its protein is CSVDPGTDRGYTF.

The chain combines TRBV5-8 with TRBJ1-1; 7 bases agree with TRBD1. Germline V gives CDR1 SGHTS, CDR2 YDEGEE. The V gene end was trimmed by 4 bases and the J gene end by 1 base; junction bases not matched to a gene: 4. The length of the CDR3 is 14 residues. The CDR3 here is CASSPGTANTEAFF. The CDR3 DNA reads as TGTGCCAGCAGCCCCGGGACAGCGAACACTGAAGCTTTCTTT.

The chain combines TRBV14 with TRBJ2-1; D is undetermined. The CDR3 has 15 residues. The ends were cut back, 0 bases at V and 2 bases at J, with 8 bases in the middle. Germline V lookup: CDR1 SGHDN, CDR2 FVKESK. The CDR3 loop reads CASSQEVRPYNEQFF. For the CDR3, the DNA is TGTGCCAGCAGCCAAGAAGTACGTCCCTACAATGAGCAGTTCTTC.

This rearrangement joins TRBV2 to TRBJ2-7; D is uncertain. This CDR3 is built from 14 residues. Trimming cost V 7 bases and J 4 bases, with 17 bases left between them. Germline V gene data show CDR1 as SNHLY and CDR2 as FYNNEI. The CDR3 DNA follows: TGTGCCAGCACGGTCGGAAGGTACAATTACGAGCAGTACTTC. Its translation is CASTVGRYNYEQYF.

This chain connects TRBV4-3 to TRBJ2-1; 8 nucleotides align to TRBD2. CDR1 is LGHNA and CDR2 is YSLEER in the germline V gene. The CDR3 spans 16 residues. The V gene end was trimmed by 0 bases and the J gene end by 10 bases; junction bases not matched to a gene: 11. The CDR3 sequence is CASSQDAAGGHEEQFF. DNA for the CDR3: TGCGCCAGCAGCCAAGATGCGGCGGGGGGCCATGAGGAGCAGTTCTTC.

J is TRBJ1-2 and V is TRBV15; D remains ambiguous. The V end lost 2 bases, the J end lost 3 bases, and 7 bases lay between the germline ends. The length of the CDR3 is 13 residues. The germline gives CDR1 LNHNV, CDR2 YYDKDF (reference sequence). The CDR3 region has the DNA TGTGCCACCAGCAGACGTCGTGACTATGGCTACACCTTC. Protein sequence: CATSRRRDYGYTF.

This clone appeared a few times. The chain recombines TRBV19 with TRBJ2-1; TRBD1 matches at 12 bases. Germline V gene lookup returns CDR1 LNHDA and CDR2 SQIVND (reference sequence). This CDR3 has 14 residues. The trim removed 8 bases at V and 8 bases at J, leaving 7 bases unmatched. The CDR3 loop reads CASSGTGGWDEQFF. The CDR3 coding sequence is TGTGCCAGTTCCGGGACAGGGGGCTGGGATGAGCAGTTCTTC.

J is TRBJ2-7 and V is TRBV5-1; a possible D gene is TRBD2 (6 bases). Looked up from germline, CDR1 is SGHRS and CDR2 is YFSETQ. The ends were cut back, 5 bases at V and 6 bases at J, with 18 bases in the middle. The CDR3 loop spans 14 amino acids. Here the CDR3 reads CASSLGTGVGEQYF. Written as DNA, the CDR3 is TGCGCCAGCAGTCTTGGGACGGGAGTGGGCGAGCAGTACTTC.

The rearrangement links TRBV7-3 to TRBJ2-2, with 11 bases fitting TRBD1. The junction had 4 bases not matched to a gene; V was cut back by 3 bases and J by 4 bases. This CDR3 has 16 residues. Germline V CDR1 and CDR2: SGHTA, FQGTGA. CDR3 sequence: CASSFLGTGGTGELFF. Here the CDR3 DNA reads TGTGCCAGCAGCTTCTTAGGGACAGGGGGCACCGGGGAGCTGTTTTTT.

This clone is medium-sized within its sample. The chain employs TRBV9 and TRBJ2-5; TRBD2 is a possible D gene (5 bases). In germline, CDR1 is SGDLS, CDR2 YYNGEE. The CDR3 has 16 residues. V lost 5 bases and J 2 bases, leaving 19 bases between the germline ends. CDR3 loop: CASSAQDSPGQETQYF. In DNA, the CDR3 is TGTGCCAGCAGTGCACAAGACTCCCCGGGGCAAGAGACCCAGTACTTC.

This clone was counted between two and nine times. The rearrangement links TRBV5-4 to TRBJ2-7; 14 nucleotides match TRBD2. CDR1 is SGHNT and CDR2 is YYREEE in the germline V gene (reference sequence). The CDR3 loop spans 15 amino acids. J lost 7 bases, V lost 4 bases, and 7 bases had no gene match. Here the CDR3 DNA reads TGTGCCAGCAGCCGTCGACTAGCGGGAGGGTCTGAGCAGTACTTC. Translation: CASSRRLAGGSEQYF.

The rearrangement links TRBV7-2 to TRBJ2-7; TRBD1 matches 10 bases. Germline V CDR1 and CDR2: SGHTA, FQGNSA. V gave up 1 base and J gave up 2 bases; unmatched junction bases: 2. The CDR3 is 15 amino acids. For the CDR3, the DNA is TGTGCCAGCAGCTTAGTGGGACAGGGGCCCTACGAGCAGTACTTC. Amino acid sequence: CASSLVGQGPYEQYF.

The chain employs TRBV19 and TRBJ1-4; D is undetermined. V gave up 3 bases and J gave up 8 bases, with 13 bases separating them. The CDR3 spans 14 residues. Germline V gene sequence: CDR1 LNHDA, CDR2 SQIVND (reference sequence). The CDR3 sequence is CASSIWTGGEKLFF. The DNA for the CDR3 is TGTGCCAGTAGTATCTGGACGGGTGGGGAAAAACTGTTTTTT.

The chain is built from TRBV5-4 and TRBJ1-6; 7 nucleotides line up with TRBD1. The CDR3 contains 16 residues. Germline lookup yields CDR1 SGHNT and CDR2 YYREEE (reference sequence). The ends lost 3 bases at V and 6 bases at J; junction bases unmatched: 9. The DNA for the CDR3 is TGTGCCAGCAGCTCCTTACAGGGGATAGGTAATTCACCCCTCCACTTT. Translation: CASSSLQGIGNSPLHF.

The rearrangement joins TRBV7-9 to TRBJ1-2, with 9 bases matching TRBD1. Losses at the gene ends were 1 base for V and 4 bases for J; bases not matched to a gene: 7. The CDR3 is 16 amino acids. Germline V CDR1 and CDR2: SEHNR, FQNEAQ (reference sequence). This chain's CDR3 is CASSLGTGVVVYGYTF. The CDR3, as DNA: TGTGCCAGCAGCTTAGGGACAGGGGTTGTAGTCTATGGCTACACCTTC.

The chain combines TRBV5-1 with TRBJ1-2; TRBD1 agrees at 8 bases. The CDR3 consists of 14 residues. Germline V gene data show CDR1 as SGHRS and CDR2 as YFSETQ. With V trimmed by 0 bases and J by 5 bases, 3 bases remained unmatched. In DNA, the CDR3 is TGCGCCAGCAGCTTGGGACAGGGGTCGTATGGCTACACCTTC. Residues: CASSLGQGSYGYTF. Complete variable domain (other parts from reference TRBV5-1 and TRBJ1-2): KAGVTQTPRYLIKTRGQQVTLSCSPISGHRSVSWYQQTPGQGLQFLFEYFSETQRNKGNFPGRFSGRQFSNSRSEMNVSTLELGDSALYLCASSLGQGSYGYTFGSGTRLTVV.

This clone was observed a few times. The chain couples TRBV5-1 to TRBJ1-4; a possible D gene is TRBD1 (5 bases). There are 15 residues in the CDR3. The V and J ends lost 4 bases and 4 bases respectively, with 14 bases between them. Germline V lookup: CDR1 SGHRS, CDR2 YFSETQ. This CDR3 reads CASSHGRGGNEKLFF. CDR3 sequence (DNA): TGCGCCAGCAGCCATGGCCGGGGGGGTAATGAAAAACTGTTTTTT.